This passage covers 7 T cell receptor beta chains from one sample sequenced in a study of shared clonotypes between healthy human individuals. The method was immunoSEQ multiplex PCR; TCRdb's version includes in-frame clones alone and lacks a portion of them. The sample shows nearly 2 million clones, approximately 94% of them seen only once. The naive CD8 population came from CD45RO-negative cells selected for CCR7, without terminally differentiated effector memory CD45RA+ cells. The source material was naive CD8+ T cells sorted from blood. The receptors were gathered from a young man in good health.

This clone was picked up one time. The rearrangement links TRBV7-9 to TRBJ1-1; D unresolved. V dropped 4 bases and J dropped 12 bases, with 12 bases sitting between them. CDR1 and CDR2 (germline): SEHNR, FQNEAQ (reference sequence). The CDR3 sequence is 11 residues long. The CDR3 DNA follows: TGTGCCAGCAGCTCGGTCGCACTAACTTTCTTT. Its protein product is CASSSVALTFF.

The chain employs TRBV2 and TRBJ2-5, with 8 bases lining up with TRBD1. V lost 5 bases to trimming and J lost 5 bases; unmatched junction nucleotides: 7. Germline CDR1 is SNHLY and CDR2 is FYNNEI. The CDR3 length is 14 residues. The CDR3 DNA reads as TGTGCCAGCAGTTCGCAGGGGGCCTGGGAGACCCAGTACTTC. This translates into CASSSQGAWETQYF.

Remarks on this clone: The same CDR3 also results from other DNA sequences found in this sample. V and J are TRBV5-6 and TRBJ1-5; unclear D gene. This CDR3 region has 12 residues. Germline V gene sequence: CDR1 SGHDT, CDR2 YYEEEE. V lost 0 bases to trimming and J lost 6 bases, with 4 bases between them. CDR3: CASSLGSQPQHF. CDR3 sequence (DNA): TGTGCCAGCAGCTTGGGTTCTCAGCCCCAGCATTTT. The variable domain in full, completed from reference TRBV5-6 and TRBJ1-5, reads DAGVTQSPTHLIKTRGQQVTLRCSPKSGHDTVSWYQQALGQGPQFIFQYYEEEERQRGNFPDRFSGHQFPNYSSELNVNALLLGDSALYLCASSLGSQPQHFGDGTRLSIL.

Note on this clone: The identical CDR3 is also encoded by other nucleotide sequences in the sample. The chain combines TRBV5-6 with TRBJ1-1; no firm D call. Germline CDR1 is SGHDT and CDR2 is YYEEEE. V dropped 4 bases and J dropped 3 bases, with 7 bases sitting between them. The CDR3 is made up of 12 amino acids. This CDR3 is CASSRPYTEAFF. The CDR3 nucleotides are TGTGCCAGCAGCCGACCCTACACTGAAGCTTTCTTT.

This chain connects TRBV6-1 to TRBJ2-7; D is possibly TRBD2 (6 bases). The CDR3 has 14 amino acids. Per the germline V gene, CDR1 is MNHNS and CDR2 is SASEGT. Trimming removed 7 bases from V and 0 bases from J, with 13 bases in between. CDR3 sequence (DNA): TGTGCCAGCACGATGGAGGGGAGCTCCTACGAGCAGTACTTC. Protein: CASTMEGSSYEQYF.

The chain employs TRBV23-1 and TRBJ1-2; possibly TRBD1 for D (6 bases). TRBV23-1 is recorded as an ORF, its role being uncertain. The germline V and J ends were trimmed by 0 bases and 5 bases, with 13 bases remaining between them. This CDR3 contains 15 residues. In DNA, the CDR3 is TGCGCCAGCAGTCAATCGGGGGGGCGAGGATATGGCTACACCTTC. It codes for CASSQSGGRGYGYTF.

The gene calls are TRBV9 and TRBJ1-1; D gene unclear. Trimming left V 2 bases short and J 3 bases short, with 11 bases between. Germline V gene sequence: CDR1 SGDLS, CDR2 YYNGEE. The CDR3 is made up of 14 amino acids. The CDR3 bases are TGTGCCAGCAGCGTGGGCAGGAGCCACACTGAAGCTTTCTTT. It translates to CASSVGRSHTEAFF.